Presented here are 29 T cell receptor beta chains from one specimen sequenced in a study of blood T cell repertoires in COVID-19. Clones were sequenced by immunoSEQ multiplex PCR, and TCRdb holds only the in-frame ones, with some missing. The table includes 55,000 or so clones, about 89% detected once. Sequenced input: peripheral blood. The receptors derive from a man in his 60s with active or convalescent COVID-19.

The chain joins TRBV6-5 to TRBJ1-1, with 7 bases fitting TRBD1. J gave up 3 bases and V 2 bases, and 0 bases lay outside the gene matches. Germline CDR1 is MNHEY and CDR2 is SVGAGI. This CDR3 region has 13 residues. CDR3 DNA: TGTGCCAGCAGTTACCAGGGGGACACTGAAGCTTTCTTT. Protein product: CASSYQGDTEAFF.

The genes are TRBV6-2 or TRBV6-3 and TRBJ1-2, with D perhaps matching TRBD1 (6 bases). CDR1 and CDR2 from the germline V gene are MNHEY and SVGEGT. CDR3 length: 14 amino acids. V lost 2 bases and J lost 8, with 15 bases in between. CDR3 loop: CASSYLRGAEGYTF. The CDR3 DNA follows: TGTGCCAGCAGTTACCTGCGGGGGGCTGAAGGCTACACCTTC.

This clone has a handful of counts. V usage is TRBV7-8 and J usage is TRBJ1-2; 9 nucleotides agree with TRBD1. Germline CDR1 reads SGHVS; CDR2 reads FQNEAQ. V shed 1 base and J 7 bases; nucleotides not matched to a gene: 10. This CDR3 contains 16 residues. CDR3 sequence (DNA): TGTGCCAGCAGCTTAGTGCATGGGACAGGGTTTGTTGGCTACACCTTC. This translates into CASSLVHGTGFVGYTF.

V is TRBV11-2 and J is TRBJ2-7; the match to TRBD2 covers 10 bases. The V segment lost 2 bases and the J segment 2 bases; nucleotides outside the gene matches: 6. The CDR3 has 16 amino acids. Looked up from germline, CDR1 is SGHAT and CDR2 is FQNNGV. Written as DNA, the CDR3 is TGTGCCAGCAGCTTAAGTAGCGGGGGGCCAGCCTACGAGCAGTACTTC. Translating gives CASSLSSGGPAYEQYF.

This clone was found a few times. The rearrangement joins TRBV2 to TRBJ1-4, with a possible D match to TRBD1 (6 bases). The CDR3 is 12 amino acids. Per the germline V gene, CDR1 is SNHLY and CDR2 is FYNNEI. Trimming pared 6 bases from V and 5 bases from J, leaving 7 bases between. The CDR3 DNA follows: TGTGCCAGCAGCAGGGGAAATGAAAAACTGTTTTTT. It codes for CASSRGNEKLFF.

The chain is built from TRBV5-1 and TRBJ2-1, with 7 bases matching TRBD2. Germline V gives CDR1 SGHRS, CDR2 YFSETQ. V gave up 1 base and J gave up 4 bases; unmatched junction bases: 8. There are 16 residues in the CDR3. This CDR3 is CASSLSASGFYNEQFF. CDR3 nucleotides: TGCGCCAGCAGCTTGTCGGCTAGCGGATTTTACAATGAGCAGTTCTTC.

The rearrangement links TRBV6-5 to TRBJ1-5; 9 positions match TRBD1. The germline V gene has CDR1 MNHEY and CDR2 SVGAGI. CDR3 size: 15 residues. V trimming: 6 bases; J trimming: 7 bases; junction bases outside the gene matches: 10. The CDR3 sequence is CASSSGTGTGQPQHF. Written as DNA, the CDR3 is TGTGCCAGCAGCTCCGGGACAGGGACTGGCCAGCCCCAGCATTTT.

The gene calls are TRBV18 and TRBJ2-7; TRBD2 matches 7 bases. The junction had 8 bases not matched to a gene; V was cut back by 1 base and J by 2 bases. The CDR3 contains 16 residues. Germline-derived CDR1 and CDR2 are KGHSH and LQKENI. CDR3 DNA sequence: TGTGCCAGCTCACCACAGGCCGGGGGGAGGACCTACGAGCAGTACTTC. It encodes CASSPQAGGRTYEQYF. Filled out from reference TRBV18 and TRBJ2-7, the complete variable domain reads NAGVMQNPRHLVRRRGQEARLRCSPMKGHSHVYWYRQLPEEGLKFMVYLQKENIIDESGMPKERFSAEFPKEGPSILRIQQVVRGDSAAYFCASSPQAGGRTYEQYFGPGTRLTVT.

This clone was seen just once. J is TRBJ2-1 and V is TRBV7-9; 7 bases agree with TRBD1. The CDR3 has 15 amino acids. Trimming at V came to 4 bases and at J to 10 bases, leaving 13 bases not matched to a gene. The germline gives CDR1 SEHNR, CDR2 FQNEAQ (reference sequence). The CDR3 coding sequence is TGTGCCAGCAGCTCACGACAGGGTTCCACGGGAGAGCAGTTCTTC. Its translation is CASSSRQGSTGEQFF.

V and J are TRBV7-6 and TRBJ2-7; TRBD2 is a possible D gene (5 bases). Trimming cost V 1 base and J 0 bases, with 7 bases left between them. The V gene's germline CDR1 is SGHVS and CDR2 FNYEAQ. The CDR3 length is 14 residues. CDR3 DNA: TGTGCCAGCAGCTTAGAGGAGGCCTCCTACGAGCAGTACTTC. Translating gives CASSLEEASYEQYF.

The J gene is TRBJ2-7, the V gene TRBV4-1; TRBD1 agrees at 9 bases. This CDR3 contains 14 residues. Germline CDR1 and CDR2: MGHRA and YSYEKL. V shed 2 bases, J shed 4 bases, and the junction held 3 bases outside the gene matches. The CDR3 DNA follows: TGCGCCAGCAGCCAAAGTGGACAGGGGTACGAGCAGTACTTC. It specifies CASSQSGQGYEQYF.

This CDR3 is CASSASPGSLYGYTF. CDR3 bases: TGTGCCAGCAGTGCTTCCCCAGGGTCCCTTTATGGCTACACCTTC. V is TRBV6-6 and J is TRBJ1-2; the D gene is possibly TRBD1 (5 bases). Germline V gene data show CDR1 as MNHNY and CDR2 as SVGAGI (reference sequence). The CDR3 runs to 15 residues. With 5 bases removed from V and 5 bases from J, the gap between germline ends came to 18 bases.

The genes are TRBV11-3 and TRBJ2-2; D is unclear. The CDR3 is made up of 14 amino acids. CDR1 and CDR2 from the germline V gene are SGHNT and YENEEA. With 1 base removed from V and 7 bases from J, the gap between germline ends came to 10 bases. DNA for the CDR3: TGTGCCAGCAGCTTAGGAGCAACGAGCGGGGAGCTGTTTTTT. Protein product: CASSLGATSGELFF.

The CDR3 sequence is CASSHLWGRLMNTEAFF. CDR3 DNA: TGCGCCAGCAGCCACCTATGGGGCAGGCTGATGAACACTGAAGCTTTCTTT. The gene calls are TRBV4-1 and TRBJ1-1, with D perhaps TRBD1 (5 bases). The germline V gene has CDR1 MGHRA and CDR2 YSYEKL. V lost 3 bases, J lost 0 bases, and 17 bases lay in between. The CDR3 covers 17 residues.

This clone has just one count. The chain carries TRBV19 and TRBJ2-7; TRBD2 aligns across 8 bases. J was trimmed by 0 bases and V by 6 bases; bases with no gene match: 4. This CDR3 spans 14 amino acids. CDR1 is LNHDA, CDR2 SQIVND, per germline (reference sequence). The CDR3 reads CASSGLATSYEQYF. The CDR3 coding sequence is TGTGCCAGTAGCGGACTAGCCACCTCCTACGAGCAGTACTTC.

This chain joins TRBV6-5 and TRBJ1-1; 8 nucleotides align to TRBD1. The CDR3 is made up of 13 amino acids. The J segment lost 4 bases and the V segment lost 2 bases, leaving 0 bases of the junction unmatched. In germline, CDR1 is MNHEY, CDR2 SVGAGI. The CDR3 DNA follows: TGTGCCAGCAGTTACGACAGGGGCACTGAAGCTTTCTTT. Encoded protein: CASSYDRGTEAFF.

The V gene is TRBV5-1, the J gene TRBJ2-2; 10 positions agree with TRBD2. The V and J ends lost 2 bases and 7 bases, in that order; junction bases with no gene match: 5. The CDR3 consists of 15 residues. The germline V gene encodes CDR1 SGHRS and CDR2 YFSETQ. In nucleotides, the CDR3 is TGCGCCAGCAGCTTCCTAGCGGGAGTGGACGGGGAGCTGTTTTTT. It translates to CASSFLAGVDGELFF.

This chain joins TRBV5-1 and TRBJ2-5, with D maybe TRBD1 (5 bases). The V end lost 4 bases, the J end lost 5 bases, and 15 bases lay between the germline ends. This CDR3 has 14 amino acids. Germline V gives CDR1 SGHRS, CDR2 YFSETQ. CDR3 sequence reads: CASSPSTSGETQYF. CDR3 in DNA: TGCGCCAGCAGCCCTTCCACGTCAGGGGAGACCCAGTACTTC.

CDR3 coding DNA: TGTGCCATCAGGCCGGGACAGGGGGTCTCGAACACTGAAGCTTTCTTT. This sequence encodes CAIRPGQGVSNTEAFF. The genes are TRBV10-3 and TRBJ1-1; 11 positions agree with TRBD1. This CDR3 comprises 16 residues. The germline gives CDR1 ENHRY, CDR2 SYGVKD. Trimming removed 6 bases from V and 1 base from J; junction bases left unmatched: 7.

Only one count was recorded for this clone. The rearrangement links TRBV6-2 or TRBV6-3 to TRBJ2-7; possibly TRBD2 for D (6 bases). This CDR3 is 12 amino acids long. Germline V gene data show CDR1 as MNHEY and CDR2 as SVGEGT. V was shortened by 3 bases and J by 6 bases, with 9 bases between the two germline ends. CDR3 in amino acids: CASSYWRGEQYF. The CDR3 DNA reads TGTGCCAGCAGTTATTGGAGGGGCGAGCAGTACTTC.

The V call is TRBV5-6, the J call TRBJ2-6; tentative D call: TRBD2 (6 bases). CDR3 length equals 17 residues. The V and J ends lost 1 base and 2 bases respectively, with 13 bases between them. Germline loops: CDR1 SGHDT, CDR2 YYEEEE. The CDR3 DNA reads as TGTGCCAGCAGCTTGACGGGGGAGAAAGCTGGGGCCAACGTCCTGACTTTC. It codes for CASSLTGEKAGANVLTF.

The V and J genes are TRBV7-2 and TRBJ2-1; perhaps TRBD2 as D (7 bases). Trimming shortened V by 5 bases and J by 2 bases, and 25 bases separated the two germline ends. There are 19 residues in the CDR3. The germline V gene has CDR1 SGHTA and CDR2 FQGNSA. The CDR3 sequence: CASSPRGGRDRRTYNEQFF. DNA of the CDR3: TGTGCCAGCAGCCCTAGGGGGGGCCGGGACCGACGAACCTACAATGAGCAGTTCTTC.

This sequence joins TRBV29-1 and TRBJ1-4; D is possibly TRBD1 (6 bases). Germline CDR1 is SQVTM and CDR2 is ANQGSEA. V was clipped by 6 bases and J by 5 bases, with 16 bases between them. This CDR3 is 14 amino acids long. CDR3 region: CSVRSRGSNEKLFF. The CDR3 coding sequence is TGCAGCGTCCGGAGTAGGGGGTCGAATGAAAAACTGTTTTTT.

This clone has a handful of counts. The rearrangement uses TRBV11-3 and TRBJ2-3; perhaps TRBD2 as D (7 bases). The V end was cut by 5 bases, the J end by 6 bases, with 18 bases between. Per the germline V gene, CDR1 is SGHNT and CDR2 is YENEEA. The CDR3 is 15 residues long. CDR3 nucleotide sequence: TGTGCCAGCAGCGAACAGGGCGGGAGTTGGGATACGCAGTATTTT. Its translation is CASSEQGGSWDTQYF. The whole variable domain, filled in from reference TRBV11-3 and TRBJ2-3, reads EAGVVQSPRYKIIEKKQPVAFWCNPISGHNTLYWYLQNLGQGPELLIRYENEEAVDDSQLPKDRFSAERLKGVDSTLKIQPAELGDSAVYLCASSEQGGSWDTQYFGPGTRLTVL.

V is TRBV11-2 and J is TRBJ2-4; D might be TRBD2 (7 bases). CDR3 length equals 17 residues. V lost 6 bases and J 0 bases, leaving 18 bases between the germline ends. Germline CDR1 SGHAT, CDR2 FQNNGV. The DNA of the CDR3 is TGTGCCAGCAGTCGACCTAAGGGGGGGATAGCCAAAAACATTCAGTACTTC. Its protein product is CASSRPKGGIAKNIQYF.

This chain links TRBV7-7 with TRBJ2-1; 9 positions agree with TRBD1. The germline CDR1 and CDR2 sequences are SSHAT and FNYEAQ (reference sequence). The CDR3 length is 15 residues. Trimming cost V 5 bases and J 0 bases; bases outside gene matches: 2. The CDR3 loop is CASSVDRGSYNEQFF. In DNA form, the CDR3 reads TGTGCCAGCAGCGTGGACAGGGGCTCCTACAATGAGCAGTTCTTC.

J is TRBJ2-1 and V is TRBV27; 11 bases are a match to TRBD2. V gave up 5 bases and J gave up 2 bases; unmatched junction bases: 14. This CDR3 contains 19 residues. Germline V gene sequence: CDR1 MNHEY, CDR2 SMNVEV (reference sequence). The CDR3 region is CASSPWAVAGGVPYNEQFF. CDR3 coding DNA: TGTGCCAGCAGTCCTTGGGCAGTAGCGGGGGGGGTGCCCTACAATGAGCAGTTCTTC.

By share, this clone ranks as medium-sized. The CDR3 nucleotides read TGTGCCAGTAATTACGGTGCGGGCAATCAGCCCCAGCATTTT. Translating gives CASNYGAGNQPQHF. The J gene is TRBJ1-5, the V gene TRBV19; D is unclear. The CDR3 has 14 amino acids. The germline gives CDR1 LNHDA, CDR2 SQIVND (reference sequence). Trimming took off 7 bases at V and 2 bases at J, with 12 bases between the two ends.

The V call is TRBV5-1, the J call TRBJ2-5, with TRBD2 identical over 8 bases. The trim removed 4 bases at V and 5 bases at J, leaving 1 base unmatched. The germline V gene encodes CDR1 SGHRS and CDR2 YFSETQ. The CDR3 sequence is 12 residues long. CDR3 amino acids: CASSREGETQYF. In DNA form, the CDR3 reads TGCGCCAGCAGCCGGGAGGGTGAGACCCAGTACTTC. Drawing the rest from reference TRBV5-1 and TRBJ2-5, the complete variable domain is KAGVTQTPRYLIKTRGQQVTLSCSPISGHRSVSWYQQTPGQGLQFLFEYFSETQRNKGNFPGRFSGRQFSNSRSEMNVSTLELGDSALYLCASSREGETQYFGPGTRLLVL.